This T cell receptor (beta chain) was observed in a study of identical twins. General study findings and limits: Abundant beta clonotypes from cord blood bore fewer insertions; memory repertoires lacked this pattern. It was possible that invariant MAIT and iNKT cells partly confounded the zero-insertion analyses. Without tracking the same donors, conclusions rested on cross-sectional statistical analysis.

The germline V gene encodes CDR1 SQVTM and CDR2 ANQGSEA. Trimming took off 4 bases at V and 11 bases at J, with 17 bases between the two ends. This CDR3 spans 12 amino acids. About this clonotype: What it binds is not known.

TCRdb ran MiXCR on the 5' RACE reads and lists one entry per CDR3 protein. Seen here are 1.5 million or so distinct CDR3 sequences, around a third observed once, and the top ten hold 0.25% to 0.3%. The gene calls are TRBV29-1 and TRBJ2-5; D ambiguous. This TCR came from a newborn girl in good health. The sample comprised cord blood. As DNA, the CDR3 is TGCAGCGTTGTTCGGTCTTACAATGAGCAGTACTTC. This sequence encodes CSVVRSYNEQYF.